This TCR beta chain originates from a study of CXCR3-negative and CXCR3-positive naive CD8 T cells (dated by TCRdb to the late 2010s). Turning to the overall study: In total, roughly 140 million TRB reads were obtained, which works out to roughly 1.5 +/- 0.3 million reads per library. Diversity and physicochemical repertoire analyses covered about a dozen donors pooled from two independent experiments. TRBV-TRBJ cluster analysis included naive subsets from roughly 5 donors and memory cells from 3 donors.

Overall results and qualifications from the work: Freshly isolated PBMCs were used for most assays because CXCR3 expression went down partially after cryopreservation. TRBV-TRBJ usage was similar between naive CXCR3-negative and CXCR3-positive cells from the same donor, while memory cells showed distinct patterns. Both naive subsets had comparably high repertoire diversity, while memory CD8+ T cells had much lower repertoire diversity. Because surface CD5, which is linked to self-reactivity in mice, was comparable between the naive subsets, TCR interaction strength was also inferred from TRB CDR3 physicochemical properties. TRB CDR3s from CXCR3-positive naive cells showed higher hydrophobicity (lower Kidera factor 4), lower energy, and higher strength and volume indices than CXCR3-negative naive cells.

Points on this clonotype: It has no known antigen specificity.

The data were produced on a NextSeq 550. The Human TCR Profiling Kit (MiLaboratory) was used to make UMI-labeled 5' RACE TRB cDNA libraries. cDNA synthesis used the entire amount of extracted RNA, and PCR amplification then used the entire amount of cDNA produced. The libraries were made side by side, with each library going through the same number of PCR cycles. Concerning the study's data processing: With a requirement of at least two reads per UMI, MIGEC and MiXCR extracted about 53,000 +/- 9,400 unique UMI-labeled TRB cDNA molecules per library. An average of around 40,000 +/- 10,000 functional in-frame TRB CDR3 nucleotide clonotypes without stop codons was found per library. After downsampling to 5000 UMI-labeled TRB molecules per sample, diversity metrics such as normalized Shannon-Wiener and Chao1 were calculated in VDJtools. VDJtools computed clonotype-size-weighted physicochemical properties of the central five CDR3 residues: interaction energy, strength, volume and Kidera factor 4. Based on TCRdb reprocessing of the reads, there is one entry per CDR3 protein sequence, and DNA is missing. TCRdb, not the original authors, processed these V and J calls. The table for this sample records tens of thousands of distinct CDR3 sequences. The ten largest clonotypes hold roughly 1.1% of the sample.

The germline V gene yields MNHNS for CDR1 and SASEGT for CDR2. The CDR3 covers 14 residues, taking in both the cysteine and the phenylalanine. The nucleotide record is missing. Each CD8+ T cell subset was flow-sorted in triplicate, and 300,000 cells per subset were placed directly into RLT lysis buffer. Naive CD8+ T cells were defined stringently as CD45RO-CCR7+CD27+CD95- to exclude memory contaminants. Using standard density gradient centrifugation, peripheral blood mononuclear cells were isolated from buffy coats. A FACSAria III was used to flow-sort naive CXCR3-negative and CXCR3-positive CD8+ T cells. An RNeasy Mini Kit was used to extract total RNA from the sorted cells.

Input material: naive CXCR3- CD8+ T cells from blood. This specimen's cell subset or site label, interpreted: CD45RO-CCR7+CD27+CD95- naive CD8+ T cells lacking CXCR3 (TNR3-). This clonotype originated in a human donor in good health. Some clones in this sample may be carry-over from other donors' samples. The chain employs TRBV6-1 and TRBJ1-4. CDR3 protein: CASSEATANEKLFF.